This TCR beta chain derives from a study of shared clonotypes between healthy human individuals. Study-level information: Donors had three CD4 naive, three CD4 memory, two CD8 naive and one CD8 memory plate apiece.

Notes on this clone: The antigen is not known.

Study-level points and caveats: Sampling involved blood alone; tissue repertoires likely differ.

The V end lost 6 bases, the J end lost 4 bases, and 10 bases lay between the germline ends. Germline-derived CDR1 and CDR2 are SGHDN and FVKESK. This CDR3 is built from 12 residues. Deep was the level at which the assay was run. Original handling: For the immunoSEQ data, sequences were junction-only without quality scores, so filtering differed. TCRdb's copy holds only in-frame clones and misses some; the assay was immunoSEQ multiplex PCR. The D gene and trimming were derived from the DNA, and the V and J assignments and clone size from that table. The table includes roughly 640,000 clones, 97% detected once.

Material: naive CD4+ T cells sorted from blood. Regarding subset: CD45RA+ positively selected. The chain is built from TRBV14 and TRBJ2-7; unclear D gene. The sequence came from a woman aged 30 to 39 in good health. The CDR3 reads CASSLGGYEQYF. The CDR3 region has the DNA TGTGCCAGCAGTCTGGGTGGATACGAGCAGTACTTC.